Listed here are 3 T cell receptor beta chains from one sample, sequenced in a study of control samples from healthy donors and cancer patients. Here immunoSEQ multiplex PCR was the method, and the copy in TCRdb shows in-frame clones only, minus some. The data contain roughly 130,000 clones, about 92% of them seen just once; the ten biggest clones take up more than 1.5%. Sequenced material: PBMCs. Every receptor here comes from a middle-aged man with head and neck cancer.

This clone showed up just once. The V gene is TRBV2, the J gene TRBJ1-2, with D unresolved. The ends were cut back, 4 bases at V and 8 bases at J, with 20 bases in the middle. Germline loops: CDR1 SNHLY, CDR2 FYNNEI. The CDR3 spans 15 residues. The DNA for the CDR3 is TGTGCCAGCAGTGTAACAGCGACCTTTGGGGTGGGCTACACCTTC. Translation gives CASSVTATFGVGYTF.

V and J are TRBV30 and TRBJ2-7; TRBD1 might be the D (6 bases). Germline CDR1 GTSNPN, CDR2 SVGIG (reference sequence). This CDR3 comprises 16 residues. V was clipped by 2 bases and J by 4 bases, with 21 bases between them. The CDR3: CAWSPLWSPGDYEQYF. The CDR3, as DNA: TGTGCCTGGAGTCCCCTCTGGAGTCCAGGGGATTACGAGCAGTACTTC. Full variable domain (outside the CDR3, taken from reference TRBV30 and TRBJ2-7): SQTIHQWPATLVQPVGSPLSLECTVEGTSNPNLYWYRQAAGRGLQLLFYSVGIGQISSEVPQNLSASRPQDRQFILSSKKLLLSDSGFYLCAWSPLWSPGDYEQYFGPGTRLTVT.

This clone has a single count. The gene calls are TRBV18 and TRBJ1-1; no firm D call. V was clipped by 3 bases and J by 1 base, with 9 bases between them. Germline values: CDR1 KGHSH, CDR2 LQKENI. The CDR3 has 14 amino acids. For the CDR3, the DNA is TGTGCCAGCTCACCGGGAAGGGCGAACACTGAAGCTTTCTTT. It codes for CASSPGRANTEAFF.